The 25 T cell receptor beta chains below were found in one sample sequenced in a study of blood T cell repertoires in COVID-19. Repertoires were generated with immunoSEQ multiplex PCR, while TCRdb's copy carries only in-frame clones and drops some. The sample lists more than 95,000 clones, 75% to 90% occurring once. The sample was peripheral blood. These receptors all stem from an elderly woman with COVID-19, enrolled during active disease.

Notes on this clone: The sample carries other DNA sequences with the same CDR3. The chain employs TRBV20-1 and TRBJ1-1, with D possibly being TRBD1 (6 bases). Germline lookup yields CDR1 DFQATT and CDR2 SNEGSKA (reference sequence). The V and J ends lost 6 bases and 7 bases respectively, with 12 bases between them. The CDR3 consists of 11 residues. The CDR3 bases are TGCAGTGCCCAGAGGGGGGGTGAAGCTTTCTTT. Translation: CSAQRGGEAFF.

The chain combines TRBV5-1 with TRBJ2-5; TRBD2 matches 8 bases. Germline assignment: CDR1 SGHRS and CDR2 YFSETQ. Trimming removed 3 bases from V and 5 bases from J; junction bases left unmatched: 9. The CDR3 contains 15 residues. CDR3 sequence reads: CASSSRLAGTETQYF. The DNA of the CDR3 is TGCGCCAGCAGCTCTAGGCTAGCGGGTACGGAGACCCAGTACTTC.

This clone appeared once. The rearrangement uses TRBV18 and TRBJ2-7; 7 bases match TRBD2. The length of the CDR3 is 14 residues. V lost 8 bases, J lost 0 bases, and 7 bases stayed unmatched. Germline V CDR1 and CDR2: KGHSH, LQKENI. The CDR3 DNA reads TGTGCCAGCGAAGAAGGGACTACCTCCTACGAGCAGTACTTC. This codes for CASEEGTTSYEQYF.

This clone has a single count. The same CDR3 can be traced to other DNA sequences in this sample. V usage is TRBV7-2 and J usage is TRBJ1-5; D may be TRBD1 (6 bases). V lost 4 bases to trimming and J lost 3 bases, with 10 bases between them. The CDR3 has 14 amino acids. The V gene's germline CDR1 is SGHTA and CDR2 FQGNSA. CDR3 DNA sequence: TGTGCCAGCAGCTCAGGACAGATCAATCAGCCCCAGCATTTT. Protein sequence: CASSSGQINQPQHF.

V and J are TRBV3-1 (or the pseudogene TRBV3-2) and TRBJ2-5; 11 bases match TRBD2. Losses at the gene ends were 0 bases for V and 0 bases for J; bases not matched to a gene: 15. The germline gives CDR1 LGHDT, CDR2 YNNKEL (reference sequence). The CDR3 is made up of 21 amino acids. In nucleotides, the CDR3 is TGTGCCAGCAGCCAAGATCTTGGGGCTAGCGGGAGGCGGAGGTACCAAGAGACCCAGTACTTC. As protein: CASSQDLGASGRRRYQETQYF.

The CDR3 loop is CASSLGQGLYEQYF. CDR3 sequence (DNA): TGTGCCAGCAGCTTGGGACAGGGTCTGTACGAGCAGTACTTC. The chain uses TRBV13 and TRBJ2-7; TRBD1 matches at 9 bases. The CDR3 runs to 14 residues. V dropped 3 bases and J dropped 4; count of bases not matched to a gene: 4. Per germline, CDR1 PRHDT and CDR2 FYEKMQ (reference sequence).

The chain recombines TRBV20-1 with TRBJ2-1; 8 bases align to TRBD2. CDR1 DFQATT and CDR2 SNEGSKA come from the germline V gene (reference sequence). The CDR3 is 16 residues long. With V trimmed by 3 bases and J by 2 bases, 9 bases remained unmatched. Written as DNA, the CDR3 is TGCAGTGCTAGTAATCGGCTAGCGGGCACCTACAATGAGCAGTTCTTC. Amino acid sequence: CSASNRLAGTYNEQFF.

The chain links TRBV7-3 to TRBJ2-1; D is possibly TRBD2 (6 bases). The V end was cut by 5 bases, the J end by 6 bases, with 17 bases between. This CDR3 is 15 amino acids long. Germline V gene data show CDR1 as SGHTA and CDR2 as FQGTGA. CDR3 residues: CASSAGLGLSNEQFF. CDR3 bases: TGTGCCAGCAGCGCCGGCCTGGGACTTTCCAATGAGCAGTTCTTC.

The chain couples TRBV28 to TRBJ2-7, with 7 bases fitting TRBD1. After removal of 3 bases from V and 3 bases from J, the junction contained 8 bases not matched to a gene. This CDR3 is 15 amino acids long. Germline-derived CDR1 and CDR2 are MDHEN and SYDVKM. In DNA form, the CDR3 reads TGTGCCAGCAGTTTTGAGGGGGCAAGACTCTACGAGCAGTACTTC. It specifies CASSFEGARLYEQYF.

CDR3 in amino acids: CSVGRGIPGELFF. As DNA, the CDR3 is TGCAGCGTCGGCAGGGGGATACCCGGGGAGCTGTTTTTT. V is TRBV29-1 and J is TRBJ2-2; TRBD1 matches 7 bases. Germline trimming cut 6 bases from V and 6 bases from J; bases unmatched to any gene: 7. Germline V CDR1 and CDR2: SQVTM, ANQGSEA. The CDR3 spans 13 residues.

This clone was seen just once. The genes are TRBV18 and TRBJ1-5; 10 bases are a match to TRBD1. The length of the CDR3 is 16 residues. The germline V gene has CDR1 KGHSH and CDR2 LQKENI. J gave up 8 bases and V 4 bases, and 11 bases lay outside the gene matches. The CDR3 DNA sequence: TGTGCCAGCTCACAAACCGGGACAGGGGTCGTGGAGCCCCAGCATTTT. Translating it yields CASSQTGTGVVEPQHF.

The gene calls are TRBV5-1 and TRBJ2-3, with a tentative D call TRBD2 (6 bases). Trimming pared 3 bases from V and 4 bases from J, leaving 30 bases between. Per the germline V gene, CDR1 is SGHRS and CDR2 is YFSETQ. The CDR3 runs to 20 residues. Here the CDR3 DNA reads TGCGCCAGCAGCTCAACGGGACTTCTGAAAGGAGTCTCGCAGCCAGATACGCAGTATTTT. Its protein is CASSSTGLLKGVSQPDTQYF. Filled out from reference TRBV5-1 and TRBJ2-3, the complete variable domain reads KAGVTQTPRYLIKTRGQQVTLSCSPISGHRSVSWYQQTPGQGLQFLFEYFSETQRNKGNFPGRFSGRQFSNSRSEMNVSTLELGDSALYLCASSSTGLLKGVSQPDTQYFGPGTRLTVL.

V gene TRBV28 combines with J gene TRBJ2-5; 7 bases map to TRBD2. CDR3 length: 15 residues. Germline V gives CDR1 MDHEN, CDR2 SYDVKM. V dropped 3 bases and J dropped 3; count of bases not matched to a gene: 7. In nucleotides, the CDR3 is TGTGCCAGCAGTTTGTCTAGCGGCAGTAAAGAGACCCAGTACTTC. It specifies CASSLSSGSKETQYF.

This chain joins TRBV7-9 and TRBJ1-3; possibly TRBD1 for D (5 bases). The V and J ends lost 2 bases and 4 bases respectively, with 12 bases between them. This CDR3 spans 15 amino acids. Per germline, CDR1 SEHNR and CDR2 FQNEAQ (reference sequence). Here the CDR3 reads CASSLPGPSGNTIYF. In nucleotides, the CDR3 is TGTGCCAGCAGCTTACCAGGGCCGTCCGGAAACACCATATATTTT.

The chain employs TRBV3-1 (or the pseudogene TRBV3-2) and TRBJ2-7; 7 bases align to TRBD1. The trim removed 2 bases at V and 2 bases at J, leaving 6 bases unmatched. From germline, CDR1 is LGHDT and CDR2 YNNKEL (reference sequence). The length of the CDR3 is 15 residues. CDR3: CASSQFGDSTYEQYF. The CDR3 nucleotides are TGTGCCAGCAGCCAATTTGGGGACAGTACCTACGAGCAGTACTTC.

This chain connects TRBV5-1 to TRBJ2-3; 11 nucleotides agree with TRBD1. V shed 4 bases, J shed 3 bases, and the junction held 4 bases outside the gene matches. CDR1 SGHRS and CDR2 YFSETQ come from the germline V gene. This CDR3 comprises 15 residues. Here the CDR3 reads CASSPGTGGTDTQYF. The CDR3 DNA reads TGCGCCAGCAGCCCCGGGACAGGGGGTACAGATACGCAGTATTTT.

This chain uses TRBV5-6 with TRBJ1-3; D gene ambiguous. Trimming cost V 2 bases and J 0 bases, with 9 bases left between them. Germline CDR1 is SGHDT and CDR2 is YYEEEE. This CDR3 has 15 residues. The CDR3 nucleotides are TGTGCCAGCAGCTTAACACCTGGCTCTGGAAACACCATATATTTT. It specifies CASSLTPGSGNTIYF.

The chain uses TRBV7-2 and TRBJ1-1; 7 bases line up with TRBD1. The V gene's germline CDR1 is SGHTA and CDR2 FQGNSA. The CDR3 totals 13 residues. With V trimmed by 6 bases and J by 5 bases, 6 bases remained unmatched. The CDR3 nucleotides are TGTGCCAGCAGTTACGGCAGGGGGACTGAAGCTTTCTTT. It translates to CASSYGRGTEAFF.

The chain uses TRBV5-4 and TRBJ2-5, with D unclear. Trimming stripped 2 bases from V and 3 bases from J, with 5 bases between. The CDR3 has 12 amino acids. CDR1 is SGHNT and CDR2 is YYREEE in the germline V gene (reference sequence). The CDR3 sequence: CASSLREETQYF. The CDR3 bases are TGTGCCAGCAGCTTACGGGAAGAGACCCAGTACTTC.

This clone was seen more than once but under ten times. This sequence joins TRBV7-8 and TRBJ1-5; D gene uncertain. The CDR3 is made up of 16 amino acids. V was shortened by 5 bases and J by 3 bases, with 17 bases between the two germline ends. CDR1 and CDR2 (germline): SGHVS, FQNEAQ. The CDR3 DNA follows: TGTGCCAGCAGCAGGGCGGGCCCCCGGAACAATCAGCCCCAGCATTTT. It yields the protein CASSRAGPRNNQPQHF.

CDR3 loop: CASRRQVNQPQHF. The CDR3 coding sequence is TGTGCCAGCAGAAGACAAGTCAATCAGCCCCAGCATTTT. This chain uses TRBV28 with TRBJ1-5; D remains ambiguous. The germline V and J ends were trimmed by 6 bases and 3 bases, with 9 bases remaining between them. Germline loops: CDR1 MDHEN, CDR2 SYDVKM. The CDR3 consists of 13 residues.

The gene calls are TRBV6-2 or TRBV6-3 and TRBJ2-2, with 8 bases matching TRBD2. CDR1 and CDR2 (germline): MNHEY, SVGEGT. CDR3 length: 16 amino acids. The V and J ends lost 6 bases and 0 bases, in that order; junction bases with no gene match: 6. CDR3 bases: TGTGCCAGCAGCAAGACCGGGGGGGCGAACACCGGGGAGCTGTTTTTT. Translating gives CASSKTGGANTGELFF.

The chain is built from TRBV28 and TRBJ1-2; 7 positions agree with TRBD1. The CDR3 has 15 amino acids. The V gene end was trimmed by 6 bases and the J gene end by 8 bases; junction bases not matched to a gene: 15. Looked up from germline, CDR1 is MDHEN and CDR2 is SYDVKM. The CDR3 loop reads CASSLQQGMSWGYTF. DNA of the CDR3: TGTGCCAGCAGCCTACAACAGGGGATGAGTTGGGGCTACACCTTC.

This clone has only one observation. The chain links TRBV20-1 to TRBJ2-7; 7 nucleotides line up with TRBD1. The J segment lost 3 bases and the V segment lost 3 bases, leaving 14 bases of the junction unmatched. Germline CDR1 reads DFQATT; CDR2 reads SNEGSKA (reference sequence). The CDR3 totals 16 residues. CDR3 region: CSASLIERGQGYEQYF. The CDR3 nucleotides are TGCAGTGCTAGTCTCATCGAAAGGGGGCAAGGCTACGAGCAGTACTTC.

This clone was seen just once. The chain has TRBV5-1 and TRBJ2-1; 9 bases match TRBD2. Germline CDR1 is SGHRS and CDR2 is YFSETQ. Trimming cost V 4 bases and J 7 bases; bases outside gene matches: 9. This CDR3 region has 15 residues. Here the CDR3 reads CASSQTGTSSNEQFF. The CDR3 region has the DNA TGCGCCAGCAGCCAAACCGGGACTAGCTCAAATGAGCAGTTCTTC.